The 11 T cell receptor beta chains reported below all come from one sample, sequenced in a study of regulatory dendritic cells for organ transplantation. Produced via immunoSEQ multiplex PCR; TCRdb's table is partial and in-frame only. The sample shows approximately 35,000 clones, 85% to 90% of them seen only once. The sequenced sample was naive CD4+ T cells from blood. Subset in this sample: CD45RA+ naive T cells. These receptors were collected from a human donor in good health.

The V gene is TRBV11-2, the J gene TRBJ1-3; D ambiguous. CDR1 is SGHAT, CDR2 FQNNGV, per germline. V dropped 5 bases and J dropped 0 bases, with 14 bases sitting between them. The CDR3 sequence is 16 residues long. DNA for the CDR3: TGTGCCAGCAGCCGGCAGACGGGAACCTCTGGAAACACCATATATTTT. Amino acids: CASSRQTGTSGNTIYF.

This chain joins TRBV2 and TRBJ2-3, with unresolved D. Trimming took 4 bases from V and 6 from J, leaving 8 bases between them. The CDR3 extends over 12 amino acids. Germline CDR1 is SNHLY and CDR2 is FYNNEI. CDR3 sequence reads: CASSVDGDTQYF. CDR3 nucleotides: TGTGCCAGCAGTGTGGACGGGGATACGCAGTATTTT.

J is TRBJ1-2 and V is TRBV28, with D unresolved. CDR3 length: 11 amino acids. The V end lost 5 bases, the J end lost 4 bases, and 5 bases lay between the germline ends. Germline V lookup: CDR1 MDHEN, CDR2 SYDVKM. The CDR3, as DNA: TGTGCCAGCAGTAAAGCCTATGGCTACACCTTC. Translated: CASSKAYGYTF.

This rearrangement joins TRBV6-6 to TRBJ2-4, with 8 bases that match TRBD1. This CDR3 comprises 14 residues. Unmatched junction bases numbered 11, after V lost 7 bases and J lost 9 bases. Germline V CDR1 and CDR2: MNHNY, SVGAGI (reference sequence). In DNA form, the CDR3 reads TGTGCCAGCACCCAGGGACAGGTTGGCCCCATTCAGTACTTC. This encodes CASTQGQVGPIQYF.

The rearrangement links TRBV6-5 to TRBJ2-7; tentatively, D is TRBD2 (6 bases). CDR1 and CDR2 from the germline V gene are MNHEY and SVGAGI. This CDR3 has 14 amino acids. With 5 bases removed from V and 0 bases from J, the gap between germline ends came to 11 bases. The CDR3 protein is CASSRRELSYEQYF. The CDR3 region has the DNA TGTGCCAGCAGTCGCCGGGAGCTCTCCTACGAGCAGTACTTC.

This chain uses TRBV6-4 with TRBJ2-1; 10 bases fit TRBD2. The CDR3 consists of 15 residues. Germline assignment: CDR1 MRHNA and CDR2 SNTAGT. V was clipped by 3 bases and J by 7 bases; unmatched bases: 6. The CDR3 region has the DNA TGTGCCAGCAGTGATCTAGCGGGAGTGGGGAATGAGCAGTTCTTC. It specifies CASSDLAGVGNEQFF.

The V call is TRBV7-9, the J call TRBJ1-3; no firm D call. The V and J ends lost 4 bases and 0 bases respectively, with 13 bases between them. Germline-derived CDR1 and CDR2 are SEHNR and FQNEAQ (reference sequence). This CDR3 spans 16 amino acids. The CDR3 sequence: CASSSPGLGSGNTIYF. The CDR3 DNA sequence: TGTGCCAGCAGCTCCCCCGGTCTGGGCTCTGGAAACACCATATATTTT.

The V gene is TRBV6-1, the J gene TRBJ2-2; D is possibly TRBD2 (6 bases). V lost 6 bases to trimming and J lost 6 bases, with 17 bases between them. The CDR3 spans 15 residues. CDR1 and CDR2 (germline): MNHNS, SASEGT. In nucleotides, the CDR3 is TGTGCCAGCAGCGAACTAATCGGAGGGCCCGGGGAGCTGTTTTTT. It is translated as CASSELIGGPGELFF.

As DNA, the CDR3 is TGTGCCAGCAGCGACTCCCTCGGGCGATTTTCCCTAGCGGGGTTCAATGAGCAGTTCTTC. Protein sequence: CASSDSLGRFSLAGFNEQFF. This chain links TRBV11-3 with TRBJ2-1, with 9 bases lining up with TRBD2. After removal of 5 bases from V and 6 bases from J, the junction contained 23 bases not matched to a gene. The CDR3 is 20 residues long. CDR1 and CDR2 (germline): SGHNT, YENEEA.

The V gene is TRBV7-9, the J gene TRBJ2-7; D is perhaps TRBD2 (6 bases). The V end was cut by 1 base, the J end by 6 bases, with 13 bases between. Germline assignment: CDR1 SEHNR and CDR2 FQNEAQ (reference sequence). The CDR3 consists of 14 residues. CDR3 amino acids: CASSLEMLGGEQYF. The CDR3 DNA sequence: TGTGCCAGCAGCTTAGAAATGTTGGGGGGCGAGCAGTACTTC.

The chain couples TRBV12-5 to TRBJ1-5; the D gene is possibly TRBD1 (5 bases). The germline V and J ends were trimmed by 3 bases and 5 bases, with 8 bases remaining between them. Germline V gives CDR1 LGHNT, CDR2 FRNRAP. The CDR3 has 13 amino acids. The chain's CDR3 is CASGLGDHQPQHF. CDR3 in DNA: TGTGCTAGTGGTTTAGGGGACCATCAGCCCCAGCATTTT.